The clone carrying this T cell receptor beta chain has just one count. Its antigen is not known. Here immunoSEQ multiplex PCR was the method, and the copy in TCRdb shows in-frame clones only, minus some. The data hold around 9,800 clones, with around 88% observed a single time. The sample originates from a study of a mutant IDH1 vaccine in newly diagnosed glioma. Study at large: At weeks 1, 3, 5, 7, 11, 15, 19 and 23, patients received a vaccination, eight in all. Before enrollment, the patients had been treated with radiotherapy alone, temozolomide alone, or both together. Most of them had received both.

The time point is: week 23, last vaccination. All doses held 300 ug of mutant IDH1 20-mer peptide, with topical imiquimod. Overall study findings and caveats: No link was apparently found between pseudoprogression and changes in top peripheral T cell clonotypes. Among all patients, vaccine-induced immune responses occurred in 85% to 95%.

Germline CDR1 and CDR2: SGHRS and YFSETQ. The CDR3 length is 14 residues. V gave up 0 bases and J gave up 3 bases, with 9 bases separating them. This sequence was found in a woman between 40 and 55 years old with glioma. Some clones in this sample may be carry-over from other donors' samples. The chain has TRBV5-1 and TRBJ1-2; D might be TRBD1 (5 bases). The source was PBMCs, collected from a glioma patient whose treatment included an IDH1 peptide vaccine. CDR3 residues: CASSLDVRDYGYTF. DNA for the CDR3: TGCGCCAGCAGCTTGGATGTCAGGGACTATGGCTACACCTTC.